This section outlines one T cell receptor beta chain sequence together with its context. Its antigen is not identified. This sample stems from a study of spatial heterogeneity in lung cancer. On the study more broadly: An average of more than ten raw reads was observed per unique TCR and UMI combination.

Each TCR cDNA molecule carried a unique molecular identifier. Via MiXCR, TCRdb re-called the 5' RACE reads, giving one row per CDR3 protein. The sample carries about 44,000 distinct CDR3 sequences, roughly 13% recorded once. Study-level results: Ubiquitous expanded tumor TCRs were observed in blood more at resection than follow-up.

Time point defined: sample taken at primary tumor resection. Material for sequencing was whole RNA from tumor, nontumor lung or frozen PBMC, left unsorted. Samples came from some 73 TRACERx patients with untreated early-stage lung cancer. Here the sequenced sample was PBMCs, taken at surgery. This clonotype was sampled from a male donor with early-stage non-small cell lung cancer.

This CDR3 is CASSLVSVDDTEAFF. CDR3 DNA sequence: TGCGCCAGCAGCTTGGTTTCCGTGGACGACACTGAAGCTTTCTTT. The rearrangement uses TRBV5-1 and TRBJ1-1; D is uncertain. CDR3 length equals 15 residues. From germline, CDR1 is SGHRS and CDR2 YFSETQ. Trimming removed 0 bases at V and 3 bases at J, with 12 bases between. The whole variable domain, filled in from reference TRBV5-1 and TRBJ1-1, reads KAGVTQTPRYLIKTRGQQVTLSCSPISGHRSVSWYQQTPGQGLQFLFEYFSETQRNKGNFPGRFSGRQFSNSRSEMNVSTLELGDSALYLCASSLVSVDDTEAFFGQGTRLTVV.